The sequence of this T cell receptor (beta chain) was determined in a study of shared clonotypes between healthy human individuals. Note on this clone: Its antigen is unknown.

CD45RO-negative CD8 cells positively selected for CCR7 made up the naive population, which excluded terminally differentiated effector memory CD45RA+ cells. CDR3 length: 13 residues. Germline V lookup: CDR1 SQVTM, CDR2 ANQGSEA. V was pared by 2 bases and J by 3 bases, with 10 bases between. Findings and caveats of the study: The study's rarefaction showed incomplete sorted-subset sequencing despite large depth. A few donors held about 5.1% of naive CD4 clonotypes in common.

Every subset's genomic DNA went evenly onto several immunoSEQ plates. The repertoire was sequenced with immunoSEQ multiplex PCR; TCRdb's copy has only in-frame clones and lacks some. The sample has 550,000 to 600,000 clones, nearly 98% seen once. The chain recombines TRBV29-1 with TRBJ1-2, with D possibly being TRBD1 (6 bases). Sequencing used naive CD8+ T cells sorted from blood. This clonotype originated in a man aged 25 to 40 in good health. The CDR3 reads CSVEPGVDYGYTF. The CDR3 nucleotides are TGCAGCGTTGAACCAGGGGTGGACTATGGCTACACCTTC.